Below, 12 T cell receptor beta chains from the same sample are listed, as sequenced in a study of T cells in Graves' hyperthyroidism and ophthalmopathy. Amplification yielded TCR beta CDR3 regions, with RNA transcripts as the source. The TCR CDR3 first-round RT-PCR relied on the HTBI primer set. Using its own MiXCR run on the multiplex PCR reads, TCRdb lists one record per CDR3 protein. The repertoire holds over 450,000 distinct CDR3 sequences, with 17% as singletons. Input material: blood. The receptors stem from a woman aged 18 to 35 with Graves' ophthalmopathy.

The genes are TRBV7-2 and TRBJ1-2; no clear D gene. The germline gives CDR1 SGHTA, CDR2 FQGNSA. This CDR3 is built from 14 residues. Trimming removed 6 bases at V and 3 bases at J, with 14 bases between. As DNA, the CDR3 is TGTGCCAGCAGGGTCAAGGGAGGTTACTATGGCTACACCTTC. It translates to CASRVKGGYYGYTF.

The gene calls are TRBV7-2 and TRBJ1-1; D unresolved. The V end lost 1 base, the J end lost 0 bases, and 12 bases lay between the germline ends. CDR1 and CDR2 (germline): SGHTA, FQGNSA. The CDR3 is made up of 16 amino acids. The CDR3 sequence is CASSLVGPTMNTEAFF. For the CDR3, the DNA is TGTGCCAGCAGCTTAGTCGGCCCTACGATGAACACTGAAGCTTTCTTT.

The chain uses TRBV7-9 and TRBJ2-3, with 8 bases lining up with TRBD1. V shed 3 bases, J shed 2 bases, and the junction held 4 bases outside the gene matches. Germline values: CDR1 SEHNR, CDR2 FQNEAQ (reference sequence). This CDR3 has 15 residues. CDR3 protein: CASSFLDRDTDTQYF. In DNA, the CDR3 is TGTGCCAGCAGCTTCTTGGACAGGGACACAGATACGCAGTATTTT.

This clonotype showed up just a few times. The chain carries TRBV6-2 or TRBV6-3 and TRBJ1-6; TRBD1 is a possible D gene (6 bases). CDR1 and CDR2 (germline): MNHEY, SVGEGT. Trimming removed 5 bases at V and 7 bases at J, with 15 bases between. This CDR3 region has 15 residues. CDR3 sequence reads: CASSGTLGRNSPLHF. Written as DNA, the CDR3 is TGTGCCAGCAGTGGGACACTGGGAAGGAATTCACCCCTCCACTTT.

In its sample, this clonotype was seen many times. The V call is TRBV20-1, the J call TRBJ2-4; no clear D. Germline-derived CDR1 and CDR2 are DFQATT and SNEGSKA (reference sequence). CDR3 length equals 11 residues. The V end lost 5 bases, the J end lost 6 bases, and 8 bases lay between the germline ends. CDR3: CSAPTGNIQYF. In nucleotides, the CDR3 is TGCAGTGCTCCGACGGGAAACATTCAGTACTTC.

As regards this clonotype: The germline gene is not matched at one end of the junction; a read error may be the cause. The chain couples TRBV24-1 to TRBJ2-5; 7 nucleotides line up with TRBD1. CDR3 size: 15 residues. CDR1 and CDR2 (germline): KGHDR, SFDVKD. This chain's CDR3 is CATSDPGQLQETQCF. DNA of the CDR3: TGTGCCACCAGTGATCCGGGACAGCTCCAAGAGACCCAGTGCTTC.

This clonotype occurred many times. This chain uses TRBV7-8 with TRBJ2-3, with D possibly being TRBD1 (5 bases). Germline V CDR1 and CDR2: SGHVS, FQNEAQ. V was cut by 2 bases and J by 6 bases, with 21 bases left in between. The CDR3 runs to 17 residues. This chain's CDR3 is CASSLPRGQGWKDTQYF. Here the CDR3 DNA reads TGTGCCAGCAGCTTACCGAGAGGTCAGGGTTGGAAGGATACGCAGTATTTT.

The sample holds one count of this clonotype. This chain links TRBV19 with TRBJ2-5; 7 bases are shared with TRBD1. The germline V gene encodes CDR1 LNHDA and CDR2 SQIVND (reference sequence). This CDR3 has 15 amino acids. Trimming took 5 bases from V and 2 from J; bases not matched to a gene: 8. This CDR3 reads CASSLRGQSQETQYF. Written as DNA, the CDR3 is TGTGCCAGTAGTCTCAGGGGACAGTCACAAGAGACCCAGTACTTC.

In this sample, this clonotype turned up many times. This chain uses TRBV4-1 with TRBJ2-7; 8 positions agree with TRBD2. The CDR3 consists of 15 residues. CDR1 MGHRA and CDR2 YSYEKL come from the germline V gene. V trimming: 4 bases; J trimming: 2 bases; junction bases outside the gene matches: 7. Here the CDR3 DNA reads TGCGCCAGCAGCCCCTCACGGGGGGGACCCTACGAGCAGTACTTC. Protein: CASSPSRGGPYEQYF.

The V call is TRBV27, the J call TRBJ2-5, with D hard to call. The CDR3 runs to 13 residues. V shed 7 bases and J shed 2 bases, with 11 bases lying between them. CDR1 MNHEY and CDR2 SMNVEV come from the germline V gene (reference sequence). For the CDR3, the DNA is TGTGCCAGCAAACCGGGTTATCAAGAGACCCAGTACTTC. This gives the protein CASKPGYQETQYF.

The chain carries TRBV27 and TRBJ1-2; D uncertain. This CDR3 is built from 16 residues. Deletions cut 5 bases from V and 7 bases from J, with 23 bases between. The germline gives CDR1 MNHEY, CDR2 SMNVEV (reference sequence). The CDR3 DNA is TGTGCCAGCAGTCTCCAAATCCCCGGGCCCTGGGGTGGCTACACCTTC. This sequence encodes CASSLQIPGPWGGYTF.

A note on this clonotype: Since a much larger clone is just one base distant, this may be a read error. The CDR3 coding sequence is TGTGCCAGCAGCCCACAACTAACGGGAGGGCTTAATGAGCAGTTCTTC. Protein: CASSPQLTGGLNEQFF. The J gene is TRBJ2-1, the V gene TRBV13, with TRBD2 matching over 8 bases. The CDR3 loop spans 16 amino acids. J lost 7 bases, V lost 5 bases, and 13 bases had no gene match. Germline CDR1 is PRHDT and CDR2 is FYEKMQ (reference sequence).